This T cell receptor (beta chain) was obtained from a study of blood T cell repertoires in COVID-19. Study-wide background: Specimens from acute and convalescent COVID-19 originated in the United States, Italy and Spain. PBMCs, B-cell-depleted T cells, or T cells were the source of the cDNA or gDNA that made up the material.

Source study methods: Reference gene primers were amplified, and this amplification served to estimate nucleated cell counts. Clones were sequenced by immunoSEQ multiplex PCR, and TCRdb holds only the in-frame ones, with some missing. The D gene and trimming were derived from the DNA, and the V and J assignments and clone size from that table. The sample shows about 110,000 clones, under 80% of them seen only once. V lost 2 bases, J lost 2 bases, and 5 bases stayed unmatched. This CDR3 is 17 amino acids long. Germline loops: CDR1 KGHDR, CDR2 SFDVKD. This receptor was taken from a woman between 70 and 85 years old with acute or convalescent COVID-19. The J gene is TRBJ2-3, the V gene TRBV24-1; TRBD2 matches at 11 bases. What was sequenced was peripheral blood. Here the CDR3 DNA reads TGTGCCACCAGTGATTCCGGGACTAGCGGTTACACAGATACGCAGTATTTT. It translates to CATSDSGTSGYTDTQYF.